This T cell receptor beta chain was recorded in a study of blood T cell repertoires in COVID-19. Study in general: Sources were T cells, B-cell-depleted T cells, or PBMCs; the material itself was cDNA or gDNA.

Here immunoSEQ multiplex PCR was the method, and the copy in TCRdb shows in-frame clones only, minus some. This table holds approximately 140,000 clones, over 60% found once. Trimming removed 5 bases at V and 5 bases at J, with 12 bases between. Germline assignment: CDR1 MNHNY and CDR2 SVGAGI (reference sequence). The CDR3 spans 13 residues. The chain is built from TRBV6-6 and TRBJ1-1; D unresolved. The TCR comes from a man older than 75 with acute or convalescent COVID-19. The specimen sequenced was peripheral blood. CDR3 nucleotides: TGTGCCAGCAGTCCACGGACGGGAACTGAAGCTTTCTTT. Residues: CASSPRTGTEAFF.